This TCR beta chain originates from a study of STAT5B mutations in CD4+ large granular lymphocyte leukemia. Study background: The CDR3 'QG' motif was associated with a particular HLA allele among healthy donors.

Buffy coats from healthy blood donors served as controls. Overall study results and limits: Compared with healthy controls (2/35), patient top clones favored TRBV06 (8/27). The CD4+ versus CD8+ T-LGLL clonality difference may reflect limited sample size.

Of note for this clone: Antigen specificity is unknown.

Losses at the gene ends were 5 bases for V and 10 bases for J; bases not matched to a gene: 8. The CDR3 is made up of 15 amino acids. Germline loops: CDR1 MNHNS, CDR2 SASEGT. Repertoires were generated with immunoSEQ multiplex PCR, while TCRdb's copy carries only in-frame clones and drops some. The data show approximately 32,000 clones, over 65% seen once. J is TRBJ2-1 and V is TRBV6-1, with 13 nucleotides matching TRBD2. The sample was CD4+ T cells from blood buffy coats. This TCR was sampled from a human donor in good health. In nucleotides, the CDR3 is TGTGCCAGCAGTTTACTAGCGGGGGGGCCGTGGGAGCAGTTCTTC. As protein: CASSLLAGGPWEQFF.